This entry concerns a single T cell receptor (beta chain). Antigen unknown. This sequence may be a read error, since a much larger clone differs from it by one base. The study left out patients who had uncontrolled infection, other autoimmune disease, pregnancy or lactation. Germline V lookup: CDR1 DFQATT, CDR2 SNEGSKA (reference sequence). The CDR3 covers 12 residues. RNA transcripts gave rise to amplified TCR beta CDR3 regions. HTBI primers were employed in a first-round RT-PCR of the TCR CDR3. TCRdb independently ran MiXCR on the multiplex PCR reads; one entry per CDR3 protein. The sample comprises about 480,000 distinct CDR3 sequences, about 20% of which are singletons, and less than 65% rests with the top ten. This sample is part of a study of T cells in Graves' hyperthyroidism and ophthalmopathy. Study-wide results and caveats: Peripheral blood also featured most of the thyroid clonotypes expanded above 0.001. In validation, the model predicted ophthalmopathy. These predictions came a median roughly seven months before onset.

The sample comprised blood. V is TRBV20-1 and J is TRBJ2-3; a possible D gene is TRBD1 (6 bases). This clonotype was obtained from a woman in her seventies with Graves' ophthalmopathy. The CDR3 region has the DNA TGCAGTGCTAGACAGGGGATAGATACGCAGTGTTTT. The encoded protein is CSARQGIDTQCF.